A single sample is the source of the 9 T cell receptor beta chains below, sequenced in a study of blood T cell repertoires in COVID-19. The assay was immunoSEQ multiplex PCR, and TCRdb's table has in-frame clones only and misses some. This table has 100,000 to 150,000 clones, 92% appearing once. The sample was peripheral blood. The receptors were sampled from a man in his fifties with COVID-19, enrolled during active disease.

The V and J genes are TRBV18 and TRBJ1-5; 11 nucleotides line up with TRBD1. The CDR3 totals 16 residues. The germline gives CDR1 KGHSH, CDR2 LQKENI. J was trimmed by 1 base and V by 6 bases; bases with no gene match: 5. The CDR3 loop reads CASSGTGGMSNQPQHF. DNA for the CDR3: TGTGCCAGCTCGGGGACAGGGGGAATGAGCAATCAGCCCCAGCATTTT.

This clone appeared a single time. This chain uses TRBV7-2 with TRBJ1-5; 7 positions agree with TRBD1. Germline loops: CDR1 SGHTA, CDR2 FQGNSA. Unmatched junction bases numbered 5, after V lost 1 base and J lost 5 bases. The CDR3 extends over 15 amino acids. CDR3 amino acids: CASSLDRGSYQPQHF. The CDR3 nucleotides read TGTGCCAGCAGCTTAGACAGGGGTTCCTATCAGCCCCAGCATTTT.

CDR3 DNA: TGTGCCAGCAGCCCCGTGAAAGGTAGCGGGACCCACGAGCAGTACTTC. Translating gives CASSPVKGSGTHEQYF. This sequence joins TRBV6-2 or TRBV6-3 and TRBJ2-7, with 8 bases matching TRBD2. The CDR3 spans 16 residues. The V gene end was trimmed by 6 bases and the J gene end by 5 bases; junction bases not matched to a gene: 15. Germline CDR1 MNHEY, CDR2 SVGEGT.

V and J are TRBV28 and TRBJ2-7, with 8 nucleotides matching TRBD2. Germline values: CDR1 MDHEN, CDR2 SYDVKM. This CDR3 is 15 amino acids long. After removal of 5 bases from V and 5 bases from J, the junction contained 11 bases not matched to a gene. For the CDR3, the DNA is TGTGCCAGCAGTCATCAGCGGGAGTATCCCCACGAGCAGTACTTC. Translating it yields CASSHQREYPHEQYF.

This clone was recorded only once. The V and J genes are TRBV6-2 or TRBV6-3 and TRBJ2-5; D might be TRBD2 (5 bases). The CDR3 consists of 14 residues. The germline V and J ends were trimmed by 4 bases and 1 base, with 10 bases remaining between them. Germline CDR1 reads MNHEY; CDR2 reads SVGEGT. The CDR3, as DNA: TGTGCCAGCAGTTCCGGGATGCGCCAAGAGACCCAGTACTTC. It specifies CASSSGMRQETQYF.

J is TRBJ1-1 and V is TRBV12-3 or TRBV12-4; the D is unclear. V was clipped by 4 bases and J by 7 bases, with 10 bases between them. CDR3 length equals 12 residues. CDR3 bases: TGTGCCAGCAGTTCCGGACGGGATGAAGCTTTCTTT. Protein: CASSSGRDEAFF.

The rearrangement uses TRBV11-1 and TRBJ1-4; D perhaps matches TRBD1 (5 bases). Germline CDR1 and CDR2: SGHAT and FQDESV (reference sequence). With 4 bases removed from V and 5 bases from J, the gap between germline ends came to 14 bases. CDR3 length equals 15 residues. DNA for the CDR3: TGTGCCAGCAGCTCCGGGGGAAAGGGGAATGAAAAACTGTTTTTT. As protein: CASSSGGKGNEKLFF.

This clone was recorded once. V is TRBV19 and J is TRBJ2-3, with 7 bases matching TRBD1. Germline values: CDR1 LNHDA, CDR2 SQIVND (reference sequence). J gave up 0 bases and V 9 bases, and 18 bases lay outside the gene matches. The length of the CDR3 is 18 residues. CDR3 loop: CARLQGSDRRTSTDTQYF. CDR3 nucleotides: TGTGCCAGATTACAGGGGTCCGACCGGCGGACTAGCACAGATACGCAGTATTTT.

This chain connects TRBV18 to TRBJ2-7; tentative D call: TRBD1 (6 bases). V was pared by 3 bases and J by 1 base, with 10 bases between. The CDR3 consists of 14 residues. In germline, CDR1 is KGHSH, CDR2 LQKENI. CDR3 residues: CASSPRTGSYEQYV. CDR3 sequence (DNA): TGTGCCAGCTCACCCCGAACAGGGTCCTACGAGCAGTACGTC.